This T cell receptor (beta chain) comes out of a study of cytomegalovirus exposure and HLA in healthy donors. General study points: A few of the chains that were CMV-associated were confirmed in vitro to be specific for CMV antigens. Later analysis reportedly placed an Asian-associated ancestry cluster below the roughly 680-donor mean in N-insertions. Segments of the TCR beta V type were, in most cases, productive about 87% or about 30% of the time in an earlier analysis.

The length of the CDR3 is 14 residues. CDR1 and CDR2 from the germline V gene are MNHEY and SVGAGI. V shed 5 bases and J 0 bases; nucleotides not matched to a gene: 4. As for this clone: Antigen unknown.

Unrecorded immune exposure was likely among donors, who were nominally healthy when sampled. The PCR had 60 Vbeta and 13 Jbeta primers. The method was immunoSEQ multiplex PCR; TCRdb's version includes in-frame clones alone and lacks a portion of them. The sample carries about 190,000 clones, roughly 76% recorded once. The sequenced sample was PBMCs. V and J are TRBV6-5 and TRBJ2-7, with 7 bases that match TRBD1. The sequence was collected from a woman aged 25 to 39 in good health and CMV-seropositive. The CDR3: CASSRQGGSYEQYF. The CDR3 region has the DNA TGTGCCAGCAGTAGACAGGGCGGCTCCTACGAGCAGTACTTC.